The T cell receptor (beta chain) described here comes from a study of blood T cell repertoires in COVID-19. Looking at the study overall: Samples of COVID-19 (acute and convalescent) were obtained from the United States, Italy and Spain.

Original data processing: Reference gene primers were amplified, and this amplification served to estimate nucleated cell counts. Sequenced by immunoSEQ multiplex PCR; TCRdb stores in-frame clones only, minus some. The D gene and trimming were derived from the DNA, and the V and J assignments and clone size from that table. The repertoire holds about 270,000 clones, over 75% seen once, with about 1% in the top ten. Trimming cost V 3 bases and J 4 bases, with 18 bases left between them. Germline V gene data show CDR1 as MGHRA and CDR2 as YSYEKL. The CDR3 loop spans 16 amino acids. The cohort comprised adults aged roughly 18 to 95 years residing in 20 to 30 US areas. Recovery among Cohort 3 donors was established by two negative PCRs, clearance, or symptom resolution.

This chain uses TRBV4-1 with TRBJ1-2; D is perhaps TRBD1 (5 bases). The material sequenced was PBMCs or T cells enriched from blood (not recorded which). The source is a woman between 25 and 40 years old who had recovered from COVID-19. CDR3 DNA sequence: TGCGCCAGCAGCCAGCCCGTTGGCAGGGTCGGCTATGGCTACACCTTC. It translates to CASSQPVGRVGYGYTF.